The 2 T cell receptor beta chains below all came from one sample that was sequenced in a study of T cells after yellow fever vaccination. TCRdb re-derived calls from the 5' RACE reads in MiXCR, one entry per CDR3 protein. This table holds over 250,000 distinct CDR3 sequences, about 4% found once. This sample comprised PBMCs, obtained 5 days after the yellow fever booster vaccination. Every receptor here comes from a man in his late teens or twenties who received the YFV17D yellow fever vaccine.

This sequence joins TRBV19 and TRBJ1-6, with unresolved D. CDR1 and CDR2 from the germline V gene are LNHDA and SQIVND (reference sequence). This CDR3 is 15 amino acids long. V gave up 5 bases and J gave up 2 bases, with 10 bases separating them. CDR3 DNA sequence: TGTGCCAGTAGTGTAGGACCGGCCTATAATTCACCCCTCCACTTT. Translation gives CASSVGPAYNSPLHF. Full variable domain (rest looked up from reference TRBV19 and TRBJ1-6): DGGITQSPKYLFRKEGQNVTLSCEQNLNHDAMYWYRQDPGQGLRLIYYSQIVNDFQKGDIAEGYSVSREKKESFPLTVTSAQKNPTAFYLCASSVGPAYNSPLHFGNGTRLTVT.

The chain is built from TRBV4-2 and TRBJ1-2; perhaps TRBD1 as D (5 bases). Trimming removed 2 bases from V and 4 bases from J, with 11 bases in between. The V gene's germline CDR1 is LGHNA and CDR2 YNFKEQ. This CDR3 spans 14 amino acids. CDR3 in DNA: TGTGCCAGCAGCCAAATAGACAGAGGCTATGGCTACACCTTC. Translated: CASSQIDRGYGYTF.